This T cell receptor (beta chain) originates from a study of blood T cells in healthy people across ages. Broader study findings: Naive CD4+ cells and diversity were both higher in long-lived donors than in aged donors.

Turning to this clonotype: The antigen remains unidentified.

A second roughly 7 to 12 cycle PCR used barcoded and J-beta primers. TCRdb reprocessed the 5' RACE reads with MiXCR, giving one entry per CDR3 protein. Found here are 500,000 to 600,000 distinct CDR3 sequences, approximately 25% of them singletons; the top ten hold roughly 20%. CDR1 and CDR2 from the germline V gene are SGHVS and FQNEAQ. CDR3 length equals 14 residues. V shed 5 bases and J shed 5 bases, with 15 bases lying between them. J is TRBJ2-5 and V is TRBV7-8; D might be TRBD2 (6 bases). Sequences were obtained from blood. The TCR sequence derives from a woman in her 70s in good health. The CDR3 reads CASSPETSRETQYF. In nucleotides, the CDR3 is TGTGCCAGCAGCCCAGAGACTAGTAGGGAGACCCAGTACTTC.